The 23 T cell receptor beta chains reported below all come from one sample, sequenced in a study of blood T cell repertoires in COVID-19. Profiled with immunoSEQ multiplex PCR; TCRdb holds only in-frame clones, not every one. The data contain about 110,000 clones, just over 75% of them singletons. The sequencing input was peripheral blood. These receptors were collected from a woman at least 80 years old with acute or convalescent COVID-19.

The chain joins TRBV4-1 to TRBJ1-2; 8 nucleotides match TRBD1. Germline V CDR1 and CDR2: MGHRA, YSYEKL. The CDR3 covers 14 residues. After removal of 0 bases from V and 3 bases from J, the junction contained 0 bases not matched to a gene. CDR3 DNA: TGCGCCAGCAGCCAAGAGACAGGGGACTATGGCTACACCTTC. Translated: CASSQETGDYGYTF.

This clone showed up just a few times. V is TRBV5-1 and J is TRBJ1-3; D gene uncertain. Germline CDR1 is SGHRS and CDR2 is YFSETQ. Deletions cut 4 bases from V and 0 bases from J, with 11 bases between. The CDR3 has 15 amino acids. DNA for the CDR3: TGCGCCAGCAGCCAAACACAAACCTCTGGAAACACCATATATTTT. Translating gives CASSQTQTSGNTIYF.

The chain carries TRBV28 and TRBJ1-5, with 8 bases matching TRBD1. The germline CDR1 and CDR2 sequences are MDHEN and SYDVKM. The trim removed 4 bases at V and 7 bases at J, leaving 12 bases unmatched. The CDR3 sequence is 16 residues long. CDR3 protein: CASSSLGQGPPQPQHF. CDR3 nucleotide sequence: TGTGCCAGCAGTTCCCTAGGACAGGGCCCCCCCCAGCCCCAGCATTTT.

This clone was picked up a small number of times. This chain's CDR3 is CASSPRQGVPDNEQFF. DNA for the CDR3: TGTGCCAGCAGCCCACGACAGGGAGTCCCGGACAATGAGCAGTTCTTC. This rearrangement joins TRBV14 to TRBJ2-1; 7 positions agree with TRBD1. CDR1 is SGHDN, CDR2 FVKESK, per germline. This CDR3 is built from 16 residues. The J segment lost 5 bases and the V segment lost 4 bases, leaving 11 bases of the junction unmatched.

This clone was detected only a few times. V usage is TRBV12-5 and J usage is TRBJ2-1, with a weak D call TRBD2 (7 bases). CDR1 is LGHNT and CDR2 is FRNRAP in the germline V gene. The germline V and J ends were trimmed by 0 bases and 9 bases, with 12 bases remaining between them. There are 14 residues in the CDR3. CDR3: CASGLVVGGGEQFF. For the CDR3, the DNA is TGTGCTAGTGGTTTGGTAGTAGGGGGGGGTGAGCAGTTCTTC.

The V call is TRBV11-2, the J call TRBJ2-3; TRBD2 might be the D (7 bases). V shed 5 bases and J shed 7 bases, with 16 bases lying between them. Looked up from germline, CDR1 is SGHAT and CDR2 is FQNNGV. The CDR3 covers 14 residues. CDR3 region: CASSRSRGANTQYF. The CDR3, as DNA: TGTGCCAGCAGCCGCTCCCGGGGGGCGAATACGCAGTATTTT.

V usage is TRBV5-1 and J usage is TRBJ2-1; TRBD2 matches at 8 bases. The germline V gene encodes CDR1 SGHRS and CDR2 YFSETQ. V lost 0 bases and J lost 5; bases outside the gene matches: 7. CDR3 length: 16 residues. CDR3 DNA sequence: TGCGCCAGCAGCTTGGAACCCGGGAGGGGCGACAATGAGCAGTTCTTC. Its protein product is CASSLEPGRGDNEQFF.

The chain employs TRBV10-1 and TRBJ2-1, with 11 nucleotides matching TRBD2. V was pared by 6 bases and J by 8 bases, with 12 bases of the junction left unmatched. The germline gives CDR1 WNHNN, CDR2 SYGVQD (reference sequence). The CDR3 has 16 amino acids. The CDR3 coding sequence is TGCGCCAGCAGCCGTAACCTAGCGGGGGGTTTCGATGAGCAGTTCTTC. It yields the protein CASSRNLAGGFDEQFF.

CDR3 residues: CASSEGGNTEAFF. For the CDR3, the DNA is TGTGCCAGCAGTGAGGGAGGGAACACTGAAGCTTTCTTT. The rearrangement links TRBV2 to TRBJ1-1; D unresolved. Trimming stripped 3 bases from V and 1 base from J, with 6 bases between. The CDR3 totals 13 residues. Germline-derived CDR1 and CDR2 are SNHLY and FYNNEI.

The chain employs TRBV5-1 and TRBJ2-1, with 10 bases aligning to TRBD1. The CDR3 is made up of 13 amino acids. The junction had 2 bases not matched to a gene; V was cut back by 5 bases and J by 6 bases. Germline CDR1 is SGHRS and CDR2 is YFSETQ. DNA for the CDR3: TGCGCCAGCAGTCGGACAGGGGGCAATGAGCAGTTCTTC. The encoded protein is CASSRTGGNEQFF. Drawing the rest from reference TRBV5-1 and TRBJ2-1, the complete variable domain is KAGVTQTPRYLIKTRGQQVTLSCSPISGHRSVSWYQQTPGQGLQFLFEYFSETQRNKGNFPGRFSGRQFSNSRSEMNVSTLELGDSALYLCASSRTGGNEQFFGPGTRLTVL.

The CDR3 bases are TGCGCCAGCAGCTTGGGGGACAGGGGGCCCTACGGGGAGCTGTTTTTT. Protein product: CASSLGDRGPYGELFF. The chain joins TRBV5-1 to TRBJ2-2; 12 bases line up with TRBD1. The CDR3 sequence is 16 residues long. The junction had 4 bases not matched to a gene; V was cut back by 0 bases and J by 7 bases. The V gene's germline CDR1 is SGHRS and CDR2 YFSETQ.

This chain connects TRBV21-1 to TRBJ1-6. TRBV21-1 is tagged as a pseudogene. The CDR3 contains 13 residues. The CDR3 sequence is CAARGRHNSPLHF. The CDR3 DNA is TGTGCCGCGCGGGGGAGACATAATTCACCCCTCCACTTT.

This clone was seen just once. CDR3 loop: CASSQDRGSGNTIYF. The CDR3 DNA sequence: TGTGCCAGCAGCCAAGACAGGGGTTCCGGAAACACCATATATTTT. This sequence joins TRBV3-1 (or the pseudogene TRBV3-2) and TRBJ1-3, with D perhaps TRBD1 (6 bases). Germline CDR1 is LGHDT and CDR2 is YNNKEL (reference sequence). The CDR3 length is 15 residues. V lost 0 bases, J lost 4 bases, and 10 bases lay in between.

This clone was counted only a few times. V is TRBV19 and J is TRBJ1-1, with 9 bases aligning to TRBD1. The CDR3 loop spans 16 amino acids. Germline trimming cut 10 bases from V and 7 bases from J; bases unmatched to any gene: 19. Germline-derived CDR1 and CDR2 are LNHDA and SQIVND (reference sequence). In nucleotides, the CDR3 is TGTGCCACTCGAGGAACCCTCGGACAGGGGAAGATTGAAGCTTTCTTT. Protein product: CATRGTLGQGKIEAFF.

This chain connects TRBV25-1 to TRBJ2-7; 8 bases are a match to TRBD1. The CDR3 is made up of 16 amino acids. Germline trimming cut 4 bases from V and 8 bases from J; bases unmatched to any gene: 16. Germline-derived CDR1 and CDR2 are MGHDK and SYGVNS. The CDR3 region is CASSGPATGAAGKQYF. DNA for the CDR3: TGTGCCAGCAGTGGCCCCGCGACAGGGGCCGCGGGTAAGCAGTACTTC.

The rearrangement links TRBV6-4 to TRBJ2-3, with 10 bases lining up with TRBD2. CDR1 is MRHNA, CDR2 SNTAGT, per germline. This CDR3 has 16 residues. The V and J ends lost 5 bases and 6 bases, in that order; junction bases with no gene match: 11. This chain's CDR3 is CASSPLAGGPTDTQYF. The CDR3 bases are TGTGCCAGCAGTCCTTTAGCGGGGGGCCCTACGGATACGCAGTATTTT.

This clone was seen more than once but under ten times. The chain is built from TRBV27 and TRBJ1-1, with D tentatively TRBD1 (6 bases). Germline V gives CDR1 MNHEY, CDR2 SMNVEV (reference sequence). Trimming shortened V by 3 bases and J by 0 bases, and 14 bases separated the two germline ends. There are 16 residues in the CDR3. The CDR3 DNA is TGTGCCAGCAGTTTTCTGGGGGCCAGCATGAACACTGAAGCTTTCTTT. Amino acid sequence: CASSFLGASMNTEAFF.

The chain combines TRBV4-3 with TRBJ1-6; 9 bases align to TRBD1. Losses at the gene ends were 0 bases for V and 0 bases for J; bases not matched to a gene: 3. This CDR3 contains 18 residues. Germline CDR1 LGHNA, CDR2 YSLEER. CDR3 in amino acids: CASSQDGQGSSYNSPLHF. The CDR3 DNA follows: TGCGCCAGCAGCCAAGACGGACAGGGGAGCTCCTATAATTCACCCCTCCACTTT.

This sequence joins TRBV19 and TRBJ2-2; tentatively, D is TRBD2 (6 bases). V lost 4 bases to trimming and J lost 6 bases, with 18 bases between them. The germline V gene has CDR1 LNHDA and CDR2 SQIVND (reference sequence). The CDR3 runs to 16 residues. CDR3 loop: CASSTEGGLSSGELFF. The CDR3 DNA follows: TGTGCCAGTAGTACAGAGGGAGGTCTTTCATCCGGGGAGCTGTTTTTT. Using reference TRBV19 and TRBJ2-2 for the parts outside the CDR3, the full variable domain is DGGITQSPKYLFRKEGQNVTLSCEQNLNHDAMYWYRQDPGQGLRLIYYSQIVNDFQKGDIAEGYSVSREKKESFPLTVTSAQKNPTAFYLCASSTEGGLSSGELFFGEGSRLTVL.

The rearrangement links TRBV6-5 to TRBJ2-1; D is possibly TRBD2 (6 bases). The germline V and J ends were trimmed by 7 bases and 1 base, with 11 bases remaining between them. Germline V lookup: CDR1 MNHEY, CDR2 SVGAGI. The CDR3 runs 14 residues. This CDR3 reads CASTLARSYNEQFF. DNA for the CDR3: TGTGCCAGCACCCTAGCGAGATCCTACAATGAGCAGTTCTTC.

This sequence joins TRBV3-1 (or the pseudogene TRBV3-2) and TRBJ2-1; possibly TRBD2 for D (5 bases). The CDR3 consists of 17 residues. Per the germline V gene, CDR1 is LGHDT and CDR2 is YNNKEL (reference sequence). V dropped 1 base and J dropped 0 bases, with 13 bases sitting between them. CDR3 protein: CASSQATSWNSYNEQFF. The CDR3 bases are TGTGCCAGCAGCCAAGCTACTAGTTGGAACTCCTACAATGAGCAGTTCTTC.

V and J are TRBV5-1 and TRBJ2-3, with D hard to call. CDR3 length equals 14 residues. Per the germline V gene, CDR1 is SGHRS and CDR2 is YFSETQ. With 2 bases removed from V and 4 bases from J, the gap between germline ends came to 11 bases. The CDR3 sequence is CASSFIEVADTQYF. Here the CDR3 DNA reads TGCGCCAGCAGCTTCATTGAGGTGGCAGATACGCAGTATTTT.

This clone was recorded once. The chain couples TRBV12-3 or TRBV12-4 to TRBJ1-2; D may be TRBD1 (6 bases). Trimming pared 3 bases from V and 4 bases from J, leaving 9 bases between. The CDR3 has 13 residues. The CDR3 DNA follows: TGTGCCAGCAGTTTTGGACAGACCTATGGCTACACCTTC. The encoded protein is CASSFGQTYGYTF.